The 2 T cell receptor beta chains in this list originate from one sample, sequenced in a study of CD8 T cells in ankylosing spondylitis. Each CDR3 protein is one row after TCRdb ran MiXCR on the 5' RACE reads. The data show roughly 120,000 distinct CDR3 sequences, with roughly an eighth seen just once and almost 3% held by the top ten. Sequences were obtained from blood, either unsorted or a sorted T cell fraction (not recorded which). The receptors originated from a female donor with ankylosing spondylitis or in good health (not recorded which).

This clonotype came up many times. The rearrangement joins TRBV10-3 to TRBJ2-7; 7 bases map to TRBD2. CDR3 length equals 16 residues. Losses at the gene ends were 3 bases for V and 0 bases for J; bases not matched to a gene: 8. The germline gives CDR1 ENHRY, CDR2 SYGVKD. CDR3 loop: CAISDRRGGSSYEQYF. The CDR3 DNA sequence: TGTGCCATCAGTGACCGACGGGGCGGGAGCTCCTACGAGCAGTACTTC.

The rearrangement links TRBV12-3 or TRBV12-4 to TRBJ1-1; D might be TRBD1 (5 bases). Trimming pared 4 bases from V and 2 bases from J, leaving 17 bases between. This CDR3 spans 16 amino acids. The CDR3 nucleotides are TGTGCCAGCAGTTCCCCCGGGGGTATAAGCAACACTGAAGCTTTCTTT. Amino acids: CASSSPGGISNTEAFF.